Presented here are 18 T cell receptor beta chains from one specimen sequenced in a study of tumor-infiltrating lymphocytes in localized non-small cell lung cancer (dated by TCRdb to about 2021). The library was made by the immunoSEQ multiplex PCR assay. TCRdb mirrors the immuneACCESS table, restricted to in-frame sequences. Some clones are absent from its copies; in checked studies, under half trace to an unresolved V gene, and the reason for the others is unknown. Present in this sample are roughly 20,000 clones, roughly three quarters of which were seen just once. Clones ranked in the top ten supply roughly 3.5% of the sample. The sequencing input was lung tumor tissue. The receptors were gathered from a human donor with non-small cell lung cancer.

This clone was seen only once. The chain couples TRBV30 to TRBJ2-1, with 9 bases fitting TRBD1. The junction had 10 bases not matched to a gene; V was cut back by 2 bases and J by 8 bases. The CDR3 consists of 15 residues. Germline V lookup: CDR1 GTSNPN, CDR2 SVGIG (reference sequence). The CDR3 DNA is TGTGCCTGGAGTCCACCGGGACAGGGTAGGGATGAGCAGTTCTTC. Translation: CAWSPPGQGRDEQFF.

The V gene is TRBV7-2, the J gene TRBJ2-5; D ambiguous. CDR1 and CDR2 (germline): SGHTA, FQGNSA. The germline V and J ends were trimmed by 4 bases and 5 bases, with 17 bases remaining between them. The CDR3 runs 15 residues. CDR3 loop: CASSSTLVSGETQYF. CDR3 nucleotide sequence: TGTGCCAGCAGCTCTACACTCGTTTCTGGGGAGACCCAGTACTTC. The full variable domain, with the rest looked up from reference TRBV7-2 and TRBJ2-5, is GAGVSQSPSNKVTEKGKDVELRCDPISGHTALYWYRQSLGQGLEFLIYFQGNSAPDKSGLPSDRFSAERTGGSVSTLTIQRTQQEDSAVYLCASSSTLVSGETQYFGPGTRLLVL.

This clone has a single count. The V call is TRBV7-8, the J call TRBJ2-7, with 7 bases aligning to TRBD2. V shed 1 base and J 4 bases; nucleotides not matched to a gene: 10. Germline V gives CDR1 SGHVS, CDR2 FQNEAQ. This CDR3 has 16 residues. The CDR3 region is CASSLGVSGKSYEQYF. In DNA form, the CDR3 reads TGTGCCAGCAGCTTAGGCGTCAGCGGGAAGTCTTACGAGCAGTACTTC.

This clone was recorded once. The gene calls are TRBV5-1 and TRBJ2-1, with D perhaps TRBD2 (6 bases). Germline V CDR1 and CDR2: SGHRS, YFSETQ. The V gene lost 2 bases and the J gene lost 9 bases, with 9 bases spanning the gap. CDR3 length: 12 residues. CDR3 loop: CASSFIGGEQFF. The CDR3 bases are TGCGCCAGCAGCTTCATCGGGGGTGAGCAGTTCTTC.

This sequence joins TRBV18 and TRBJ1-2; 7 bases agree with TRBD1. The trim removed 4 bases at V and 2 bases at J, leaving 1 base unmatched. Germline V lookup: CDR1 KGHSH, CDR2 LQKENI. This CDR3 region has 13 residues. The CDR3 loop is CASSLGQNYGYTF. In DNA, the CDR3 is TGTGCCAGCTCACTGGGACAGAACTATGGCTACACCTTC.

The V call is TRBV5-1, the J call TRBJ2-2; possible D gene TRBD1, 6 bases. Trimming pared 4 bases from V and 4 bases from J, leaving 11 bases between. CDR3 length equals 14 residues. CDR1 is SGHRS and CDR2 is YFSETQ in the germline V gene. As DNA, the CDR3 is TGCGCCAGCAGCACCATAGGGGGCACCGGGGAGCTGTTTTTT. It is translated as CASSTIGGTGELFF.

The chain carries TRBV9 and TRBJ2-3; D remains unclear. The CDR3 consists of 13 residues. With 0 bases removed from V and 5 bases from J, the gap between germline ends came to 7 bases. Per the germline V gene, CDR1 is SGDLS and CDR2 is YYNGEE. The CDR3 nucleotides are TGTGCCAGCAGCGTAGACGACCAAGATACGCAGTATTTT. Translated: CASSVDDQDTQYF.

V and J are TRBV14 and TRBJ1-1; tentatively, D is TRBD1 (5 bases). Per the germline V gene, CDR1 is SGHDN and CDR2 is FVKESK. Trimming pared 0 bases from V and 6 bases from J, leaving 14 bases between. CDR3 size: 15 residues. DNA of the CDR3: TGTGCCAGCAGCCAAGAAGCCCCAGGGTACTCTGAAGCTTTCTTT. Translating gives CASSQEAPGYSEAFF.

The genes are TRBV7-2 and TRBJ2-7, with TRBD1 identical over 9 bases. CDR1 is SGHTA, CDR2 FQGNSA, per germline. Trimming cost V 3 bases and J 2 bases; bases outside gene matches: 8. CDR3 length: 16 residues. CDR3 bases: TGTGCCAGCAGCTTTGGAGCCGGGACAGGGACCTACGAGCAGTACTTC. It codes for CASSFGAGTGTYEQYF.

This clone was recorded a few times. In nucleotides, the CDR3 is TGTGCCAGCAGCTTAGCGGGAGACCGTTACAATGAGCAGTTCTTC. Its translation is CASSLAGDRYNEQFF. The chain joins TRBV7-8 to TRBJ2-1; TRBD2 is a possible D gene (5 bases). Trimming took 0 bases from V and 4 from J, leaving 10 bases between them. The germline V gene encodes CDR1 SGHVS and CDR2 FQNEAQ. The CDR3 extends over 15 amino acids.

The chain recombines TRBV6-6 with TRBJ2-7; D is undetermined. Trimming removed 4 bases at V and 7 bases at J, with 11 bases between. Germline CDR1 reads MNHNY; CDR2 reads SVGAGI (reference sequence). This CDR3 region has 12 residues. The CDR3 region has the DNA TGTGCCAGCAGTTCCCTAGTGGGGGAGCAGTACTTC. Amino acid sequence: CASSSLVGEQYF.

The chain couples TRBV5-8 to TRBJ2-4, with 10 bases lining up with TRBD1. V dropped 4 bases and J dropped 0; count of bases not matched to a gene: 10. The CDR3 is 18 residues long. CDR1 and CDR2 from the germline V gene are SGHTS and YDEGEE. Here the CDR3 reads CASSPGTGDEIAKNIQYF. As DNA, the CDR3 is TGTGCCAGCAGCCCGGGGACAGGGGATGAAATAGCCAAAAACATTCAGTACTTC.

Within the sample, this clone is medium-sized. Germline and junction disagree at one end, which may indicate a read error. The J gene is TRBJ1-1, the V gene TRBV7-7, with D possibly matching TRBD1 (6 bases). The germline gives CDR1 SSHAT, CDR2 FNYEAQ (reference sequence). This CDR3 region has 13 residues. The CDR3 is CASSLEQGTEAFF. DNA of the CDR3: TGTGCTAGCAGCTTAGAACAGGGAACTGAAGCTTTCTTT.

The chain joins TRBV5-4 to TRBJ2-5; the match to TRBD2 covers 11 bases. The CDR3 runs 16 residues. J lost 4 bases, V lost 4 bases, and 9 bases had no gene match. From germline, CDR1 is SGHNT and CDR2 YYREEE (reference sequence). CDR3 DNA sequence: TGTGCCAGCAGCCCCCGGGTAGCGGGAGGGGTAGAGACCCAGTACTTC. This sequence encodes CASSPRVAGGVETQYF.

This clone occurred once. The chain joins TRBV10-3 to TRBJ2-6, with D perhaps TRBD1 (6 bases). The germline V and J ends were trimmed by 6 bases and 0 bases, with 15 bases remaining between them. The CDR3 consists of 17 residues. The V gene's germline CDR1 is ENHRY and CDR2 SYGVKD. The CDR3 loop is CAIRDTGKSSGANVLTF. The CDR3 nucleotides read TGTGCCATCAGGGATACAGGGAAGTCCTCTGGGGCCAACGTCCTGACTTTC.

The chain combines TRBV5-1 with TRBJ1-2, with a weak D call TRBD1 (6 bases). The V gene lost 4 bases and the J gene lost 0 bases, with 13 bases spanning the gap. This CDR3 is 15 amino acids long. Germline V lookup: CDR1 SGHRS, CDR2 YFSETQ. CDR3 amino acids: CASSALTGANYGYTF. In nucleotides, the CDR3 is TGCGCCAGCAGCGCCTTGACAGGCGCTAACTATGGCTACACCTTC.

The genes are TRBV5-1 and TRBJ2-1, with 10 bases lining up with TRBD2. The CDR3 is 15 amino acids. CDR1 SGHRS and CDR2 YFSETQ come from the germline V gene. V lost 2 bases, J lost 7 bases, and 6 bases stayed unmatched. The DNA of the CDR3 is TGCGCCAGCAGCTTCCCTAGCGGGAGAGGTAATGAGCAGTTCTTC. As protein: CASSFPSGRGNEQFF. The whole variable domain, remainder taken from reference TRBV5-1 and TRBJ2-1, is KAGVTQTPRYLIKTRGQQVTLSCSPISGHRSVSWYQQTPGQGLQFLFEYFSETQRNKGNFPGRFSGRQFSNSRSEMNVSTLELGDSALYLCASSFPSGRGNEQFFGPGTRLTVL.

The V and J genes are TRBV5-4 and TRBJ1-1, with unresolved D. CDR3 size: 13 residues. Germline loops: CDR1 SGHNT, CDR2 YYREEE (reference sequence). V lost 4 bases to trimming and J lost 6 bases, with 13 bases between them. The chain's CDR3 is CASSPIGFPEAFF. The CDR3 coding sequence is TGTGCCAGCAGCCCCATCGGTTTTCCTGAAGCTTTCTTT. Full variable domain (outside the CDR3, taken from reference TRBV5-4 and TRBJ1-1): ETGVTQSPTHLIKTRGQQVTLRCSSQSGHNTVSWYQQALGQGPQFIFQYYREEENGRGNFPPRFSGLQFPNYSSELNVNALELDDSALYLCASSPIGFPEAFFGQGTRLTVV.